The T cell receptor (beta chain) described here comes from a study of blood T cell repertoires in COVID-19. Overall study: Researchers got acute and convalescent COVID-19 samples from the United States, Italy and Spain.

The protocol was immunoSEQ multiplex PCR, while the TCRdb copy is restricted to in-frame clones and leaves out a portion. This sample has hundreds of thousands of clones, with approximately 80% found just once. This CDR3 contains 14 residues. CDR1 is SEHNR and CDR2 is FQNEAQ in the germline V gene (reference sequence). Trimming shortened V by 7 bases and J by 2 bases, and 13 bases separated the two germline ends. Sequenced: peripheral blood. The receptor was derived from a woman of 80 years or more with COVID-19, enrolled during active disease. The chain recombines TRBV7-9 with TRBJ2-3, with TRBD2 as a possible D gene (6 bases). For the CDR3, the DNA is TGTGCCAGCAACTTCGGGGGATACACAGATACGCAGTATTTT. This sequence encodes CASNFGGYTDTQYF.